This T cell receptor (beta chain) was captured in a study of blood T cell repertoires in COVID-19. Study-wide context: T cells, B-cell-depleted T cells, or PBMCs provided the cDNA or gDNA that served as material.

Germline V gene sequence: CDR1 MNHNY, CDR2 SVGAGI (reference sequence). The CDR3 contains 15 residues. V dropped 4 bases and J dropped 9; count of bases not matched to a gene: 13. Authors' data handling: Researchers report that nucleated cell counts were estimated from reference gene primer amplification. Assay: immunoSEQ multiplex PCR; the TCRdb copy retains only in-frame clones and omits some. V and J calls and clone size are those listed in that table; D and trimming were worked out from the DNA. The repertoire includes under 55,000 clones, less than 85% of them detected once, and roughly 5% sits in the top ten.

The chain couples TRBV6-6 to TRBJ2-5, with TRBD2 matching 8 bases. Source material: peripheral blood. This clonotype originated in a human donor in a cohort sampled during active COVID-19. The CDR3 DNA is TGTGCCAGCAGTTCCCCCGGGACTAGGGGGTCGGCCCAGTACTTC. Protein product: CASSSPGTRGSAQYF.